The 17 T cell receptor beta chains in this list originate from one sample, sequenced in a study of Graves' ophthalmopathy and Graves' hyperthyroidism. Amplified TCR beta CDR3 regions were obtained using RNA transcripts as template. The workflow started with a first-round RT-PCR run with HTBI primers and then moved on to a second-round multiplex PCR. TCRdb re-analysed the multiplex PCR reads in MiXCR, keeping a single row per CDR3 protein. The data show approximately 500,000 distinct CDR3 sequences, with approximately 15% seen just once and 8% to 10% held by the top ten. The sequenced sample consisted of blood. Receptor source: a woman between 25 and 40 years old with Graves' ophthalmopathy.

This clonotype has a count of ten or more. The chain carries TRBV6-5 and TRBJ1-6, with D hard to call. Germline V gene lookup returns CDR1 MNHEY and CDR2 SVGAGI. V lost 2 bases and J 10 bases, leaving 12 bases between the germline ends. This CDR3 spans 14 amino acids. In nucleotides, the CDR3 is TGTGCCAGCAGTTACGACGGGGTTCAATCACCCCTCCACTTT. It yields the protein CASSYDGVQSPLHF.

As for this clonotype: An end of the junction differs from the germline gene, which may be a read error. The chain combines TRBV4-1 with TRBJ2-4, with D maybe TRBD1 (8 bases). This CDR3 is 15 amino acids long. Germline CDR1 reads MGHRA; CDR2 reads YSYEKL. As DNA, the CDR3 is TGCGCCAGCAGCCCAGGACAGGGAGGGAGGAACATTAAGTACTTC. Translated, it gives CASSPGQGGRNIKYF.

This clonotype appeared many times. V and J are TRBV6-5 and TRBJ1-1, with 7 bases aligning to TRBD1. V shed 6 bases, J shed 5 bases, and the junction held 18 bases outside the gene matches. The CDR3 covers 17 residues. CDR1 is MNHEY, CDR2 SVGAGI, per germline. CDR3 sequence reads: CASSYDQPRTGRTEAFF. CDR3 nucleotides: TGTGCCAGCAGCTATGATCAACCCCGGACAGGACGGACTGAAGCTTTCTTT.

In its sample, this clonotype was seen many times. The J gene is TRBJ1-1, the V gene TRBV10-3, with a tentative D call TRBD1 (5 bases). The V and J ends lost 6 bases and 6 bases respectively, with 17 bases between them. CDR3 length: 14 residues. Germline V gives CDR1 ENHRY, CDR2 SYGVKD. The CDR3 loop reads CAIRLQGVGAEAFF. CDR3 coding DNA: TGTGCCATCAGACTCCAGGGCGTAGGCGCTGAAGCTTTCTTT.

This clonotype was seen many times. The chain links TRBV27 to TRBJ2-7; D might be TRBD2 (6 bases). Germline V CDR1 and CDR2: MNHEY, SMNVEV (reference sequence). The CDR3 length is 17 residues. V was cut by 5 bases and J by 0 bases, with 20 bases left in between. The CDR3 protein is CASSPTWRDEISYEQYF. Written as DNA, the CDR3 is TGTGCCAGCAGTCCGACGTGGAGGGATGAAATCTCCTACGAGCAGTACTTC.

This clonotype showed up many times. CDR3 DNA sequence: TGTGCCAGTAGTATAGGGGGGCGGATGAGAGACTACGAGCAGTACTTC. This sequence encodes CASSIGGRMRDYEQYF. The J gene is TRBJ2-7, the V gene TRBV19, with TRBD1 as a possible D gene (6 bases). The germline V gene has CDR1 LNHDA and CDR2 SQIVND (reference sequence). CDR3 length equals 16 residues. V was cut by 1 base and J by 3 bases, with 16 bases left in between.

In this sample, this clonotype turned up many times. The genes are TRBV5-1 and TRBJ2-5; 7 nucleotides agree with TRBD2. Germline values: CDR1 SGHRS, CDR2 YFSETQ. V was pared by 1 base and J by 1 base, with 7 bases of the junction left unmatched. This CDR3 region has 16 residues. This chain's CDR3 is CASSLSWGGTQETQYF. CDR3 bases: TGCGCCAGCAGCTTGAGTTGGGGGGGAACCCAAGAGACCCAGTACTTC.

Regarding this clonotype: A much larger clonotype is one base distant, so this may be a read error. The J gene is TRBJ2-4, the V gene TRBV19, with a tentative D call TRBD1 (6 bases). From germline, CDR1 is LNHDA and CDR2 SQIVND (reference sequence). CDR3 length: 15 residues. The CDR3 sequence: CASSKGQLAKNIKYF. CDR3 DNA: TGTGCCAGTAGTAAAGGACAGCTAGCCAAAAACATTAAGTACTTC.

This clonotype was seen ten or more times. The J gene is TRBJ2-7, the V gene TRBV20-1; no firm D call. The CDR3 sequence is 13 residues long. V dropped 0 bases and J dropped 2 bases, with 8 bases sitting between them. Looked up from germline, CDR1 is DFQATT and CDR2 is SNEGSKA (reference sequence). The CDR3 sequence is CSARDPGTYEQYF. The CDR3 DNA sequence: TGCAGTGCTAGAGATCCCGGCACCTACGAGCAGTACTTC.

This clonotype appeared many times. The chain is built from TRBV7-9 and TRBJ1-2; the D is unclear. The V gene lost 5 bases and the J gene lost 4 bases, with 11 bases spanning the gap. CDR3 length equals 13 residues. Germline values: CDR1 SEHNR, CDR2 FQNEAQ (reference sequence). Written as DNA, the CDR3 is TGTGCCAGCAGCGCGCTTGGAGGCTATGGCTACACCTTC. Translated, it gives CASSALGGYGYTF.

In its sample, this clonotype was seen many times. The chain has TRBV20-1 and TRBJ1-2; a weak D match, TRBD1 (6 bases). The germline V and J ends were trimmed by 3 bases and 4 bases, with 9 bases remaining between them. Germline-derived CDR1 and CDR2 are DFQATT and SNEGSKA (reference sequence). This CDR3 spans 12 amino acids. The CDR3 loop reads CSARGGRYGYTF. In DNA, the CDR3 is TGCAGTGCTAGGGGGGGCCGCTATGGCTACACCTTC.

This clonotype appeared many times. The chain has TRBV27 and TRBJ1-1; 7 bases agree with TRBD1. CDR3 size: 16 residues. V lost 1 base and J lost 1; bases outside the gene matches: 6. Germline-derived CDR1 and CDR2 are MNHEY and SMNVEV (reference sequence). The CDR3 sequence is CASSLFRDRWNTEAFF. In DNA, the CDR3 is TGTGCCAGCAGTTTATTTCGGGACAGATGGAACACTGAAGCTTTCTTT.

This clonotype has at least ten counts. The chain combines TRBV6-4 with TRBJ1-1; possibly TRBD1 for D (5 bases). The CDR3 consists of 17 residues. V was trimmed by 5 bases and J by 2 bases, leaving 21 bases between them. Germline V gene data show CDR1 as MRHNA and CDR2 as SNTAGT. This CDR3 is CASSRNGGRRFNTEAFF. The DNA for the CDR3 is TGTGCCAGCAGTCGGAACGGGGGACGGCGCTTCAACACTGAAGCTTTCTTT.

This clonotype was found many times. The chain recombines TRBV29-1 with TRBJ2-7, with D perhaps matching TRBD1 (6 bases). The CDR3 runs to 13 residues. Between the trimmed V and J ends, which lost 4 bases and 3 bases, there was a span of 13 bases. Germline assignment: CDR1 SQVTM and CDR2 ANQGSEA. CDR3: CSVGGGGGYEQYF. The CDR3 DNA sequence: TGCAGCGTTGGCGGTGGGGGCGGCTACGAGCAGTACTTC.

This clonotype was picked up many times. This chain links TRBV28 with TRBJ2-7, with D tentatively TRBD2 (5 bases). This CDR3 is built from 17 residues. V was pared by 2 bases and J by 2 bases, with 19 bases between. The germline V gene has CDR1 MDHEN and CDR2 SYDVKM. DNA for the CDR3: TGTGCCAGCAGTTTACGCCTAGAGGGCCTAAGAACCTACGAGCAGTACTTC. It yields the protein CASSLRLEGLRTYEQYF.

The J gene is TRBJ2-7, the V gene TRBV27; D is unresolved. Trimming took off 6 bases at V and 4 bases at J, with 19 bases between the two ends. Germline CDR1 reads MNHEY; CDR2 reads SMNVEV (reference sequence). CDR3 length: 15 amino acids. CDR3: CASRSKRPKGYEQYF. As DNA, the CDR3 is TGTGCCAGCAGGTCAAAAAGGCCTAAGGGATACGAGCAGTACTTC.

This clonotype showed up many times. The V gene is TRBV12-3 or TRBV12-4, the J gene TRBJ1-2; D remains unclear. V was trimmed by 5 bases and J by 4 bases, leaving 8 bases between them. This CDR3 is 12 amino acids long. The CDR3 region has the DNA TGTGCCAGCAGTAGGCCAACCTATGGCTACACCTTC. This gives the protein CASSRPTYGYTF.